This TCR beta chain was identified during a study of blood T cells in healthy people across ages. Study outcomes and limitations: Roughly linear declines in TCR beta diversity per million T cells occurred with age. Changes in expanded clonotypes were possibly confounded, as the CMV status of donors was unknown.

Combining a sample-barcoded 5' primer with a J-beta primer mix, a second PCR ran for roughly 6 to 11 cycles. Samples each returned at least 2.5 million CDR3-containing paired-end reads. One entry per CDR3 protein results from TCRdb running MiXCR on the 5' RACE reads. Among around 690,000 distinct CDR3 sequences listed, approximately 50% were seen once. The CDR3 contains 18 residues. V gave up 6 bases and J gave up 12 bases; unmatched junction bases: 20. Comments on this clonotype: The target antigen is unknown.

The rearrangement joins TRBV12-3 or TRBV12-4 to TRBJ2-3; 14 bases fit TRBD2. The clonotype comes from a man aged 55 to 70 in good health. Sequences were obtained from blood. Here the CDR3 reads CASSPPRETSGGATLQYF. In DNA, the CDR3 is TGTGCCAGCAGCCCACCTAGGGAGACTAGCGGGGGGGCAACCCTACAGTATTTT.